This T cell receptor (beta chain) was sequenced during a study of PD-L1 blockade in urothelial cancer. The wider study: Per blood sample, T cells had a median of roughly 150,000. Study findings and constraints: Patients with durable benefit had greater blood expansion of tumor-associated TCR clones 3 weeks into treatment. Pretreatment peripheral blood TCR clonality that fell below the median predicted better survival among the patients studied.

CDR1 and CDR2 from the germline V gene are SGHNT and YYREEE (reference sequence). The CDR3 spans 15 residues. V dropped 0 bases and J dropped 8 bases, with 15 bases sitting between them. Data came from immunoSEQ multiplex PCR; TCRdb stores just in-frame clones and leaves some out. Seen here are tens of thousands of clones, almost 90% observed once, and the top ten hold over 9%. The time point is: peripheral blood 6 weeks after treatment start. Pretreatment sampling and on-treatment sampling together yielded between 1 and 8 samples for each patient. Comment on this clone: Its target is not known.

The chain uses TRBV5-4 and TRBJ2-1; a weak D match, TRBD1 (7 bases). The receptor was derived from a man between 60 and 75 years old with urothelial cancer. This sample comprised PBMCs, obtained around atezolizumab (anti-PD-L1) treatment. Here the CDR3 reads CASSLEQGDWDEQFF. In nucleotides, the CDR3 is TGTGCCAGCAGCTTGGAGCAGGGGGACTGGGATGAGCAGTTCTTC.